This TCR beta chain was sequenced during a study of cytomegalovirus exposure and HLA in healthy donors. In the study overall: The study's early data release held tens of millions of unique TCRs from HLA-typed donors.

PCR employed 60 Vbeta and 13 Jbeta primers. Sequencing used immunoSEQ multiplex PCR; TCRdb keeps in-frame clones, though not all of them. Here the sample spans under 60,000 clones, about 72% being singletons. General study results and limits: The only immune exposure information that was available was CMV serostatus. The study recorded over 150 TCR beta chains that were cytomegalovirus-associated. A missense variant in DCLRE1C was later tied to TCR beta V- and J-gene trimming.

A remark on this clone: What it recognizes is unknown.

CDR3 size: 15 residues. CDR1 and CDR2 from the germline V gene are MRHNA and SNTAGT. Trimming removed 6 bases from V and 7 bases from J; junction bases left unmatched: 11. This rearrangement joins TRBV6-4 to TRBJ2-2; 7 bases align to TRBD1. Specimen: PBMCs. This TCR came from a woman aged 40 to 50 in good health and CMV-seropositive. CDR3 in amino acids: CASSPTTGSVGELFF. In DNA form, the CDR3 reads TGTGCCAGCAGCCCCACGACAGGGTCTGTCGGGGAGCTGTTTTTT.